The 11 T cell receptor beta chains listed next were all sequenced from one sample in a study of cytomegalovirus exposure and HLA in healthy donors. PCR used 60 Vbeta primers and 13 Jbeta primers. Sequencing used immunoSEQ multiplex PCR; TCRdb keeps in-frame clones, though not all of them. The sample has 150,000 to 190,000 clones, about 68% seen once; the top ten hold under 1.5%. Sequencing was carried out using PBMCs. The receptor source for this set is a man aged 18 to 30 in good health and CMV-seronegative.

A few counts support this clone. V gene TRBV6-6 combines with J gene TRBJ1-2, with TRBD1 matching 10 bases. The V gene's germline CDR1 is MNHNY and CDR2 SVGAGI (reference sequence). V dropped 6 bases and J dropped 8; count of bases not matched to a gene: 15. This CDR3 contains 16 residues. Here the CDR3 reads CASSRDRGEVISGYTF. CDR3 nucleotides: TGTGCCAGCAGCCGGGACAGGGGAGAAGTGATTTCGGGCTACACCTTC.

V and J are TRBV11-3 and TRBJ2-6, with D possibly TRBD2 on 6 matching bases. This CDR3 is 16 amino acids long. Germline V gene data show CDR1 as SGHNT and CDR2 as YENEEA. Trimming took off 5 bases at V and 4 bases at J, with 15 bases between the two ends. The CDR3 DNA reads as TGTGCCAGCAGCAGAACCAGGGAGGAAGGGGCCAACGTCCTGACTTTC. Translating it yields CASSRTREEGANVLTF.

The chain recombines TRBV10-1 with TRBJ2-3; tentatively, D is TRBD2 (6 bases). Germline loops: CDR1 WNHNN, CDR2 SYGVQD (reference sequence). The CDR3 extends over 14 amino acids. Between the trimmed V and J ends, which lost 0 bases and 13 bases, there was a span of 17 bases. The CDR3 nucleotides are TGCGCCAGCAGTGAGTCAGTGGGAGGACGAAAAAAGTATTTT. Translated, it gives CASSESVGGRKKYF.

This chain uses TRBV5-4 with TRBJ1-5; the D gene is possibly TRBD1 (5 bases). This CDR3 is 17 amino acids long. The germline V and J ends were trimmed by 3 bases and 0 bases, with 16 bases remaining between them. Germline V gene lookup returns CDR1 SGHNT and CDR2 YYREEE (reference sequence). CDR3 sequence (DNA): TGTGCCAGCAGCTCAGACCCGACAGCTCATAGCAATCAGCCCCAGCATTTT. Amino acid sequence: CASSSDPTAHSNQPQHF.

CDR3 sequence: CASSLALLAYNEQFF. DNA of the CDR3: TGTGCCAGCAGCCTCGCCTTACTAGCCTACAATGAGCAGTTCTTC. This rearrangement joins TRBV7-6 to TRBJ2-1; D may be TRBD2 (5 bases). V shed 5 bases and J shed 2 bases, with 13 bases lying between them. The CDR3 runs to 15 residues. Germline lookup yields CDR1 SGHVS and CDR2 FNYEAQ. Combining the CDR3 with reference TRBV7-6 and TRBJ2-1 gives the whole variable domain GAGVSQSPRYKVTKRGQDVALRCDPISGHVSLYWYRQALGQGPEFLTYFNYEAQQDKSGLPNDRFSAERPEGSISTLTIQRTEQRDSAMYRCASSLALLAYNEQFFGPGTRLTVL.

This clone was found a few times. This chain connects TRBV2 to TRBJ1-4; the D gene is possibly TRBD1 (5 bases). CDR3 size: 14 residues. Between the trimmed V and J ends, which lost 5 bases and 7 bases, there was a span of 14 bases. Germline assignment: CDR1 SNHLY and CDR2 FYNNEI. CDR3 DNA: TGTGCCAGCAGTAGGGGAGGGATGCGTGAAAAACTGTTTTTT. It codes for CASSRGGMREKLFF.

There are a few counts of this clone. The chain uses TRBV11-3 and TRBJ2-1, with 12 bases aligning to TRBD2. Germline-derived CDR1 and CDR2 are SGHNT and YENEEA. V was pared by 1 base and J by 1 base, with 5 bases of the junction left unmatched. This CDR3 spans 18 amino acids. DNA of the CDR3: TGTGCCAGCAGCTTAGGAGGACTAGCGGGAAATTCCTACAATGAGCAGTTCTTC. Its translation is CASSLGGLAGNSYNEQFF.

Regarding this clone: The junction differs from germline at one of its ends, possibly a read error. This chain connects TRBV7-9 to TRBJ2-5; 8 bases fit TRBD1. Per the germline V gene, CDR1 is SEHNR and CDR2 is FQNEAQ (reference sequence). CDR3 size: 15 residues. The CDR3 DNA reads as TGTTCCAGCAGCACTAGGGGGACAGGCCAAGAGACCCAGTACTTC. Its protein is CSSSTRGTGQETQYF.

V gene TRBV19 combines with J gene TRBJ1-4; 8 bases are shared with TRBD1. The CDR3 extends over 16 amino acids. Germline trimming cut 4 bases from V and 7 bases from J; bases unmatched to any gene: 11. Germline values: CDR1 LNHDA, CDR2 SQIVND (reference sequence). The CDR3 nucleotides are TGTGCCAGTAGTAATCCCCCGACAGGGGCGAGTGAAAAACTGTTTTTT. It translates to CASSNPPTGASEKLFF.

The chain joins TRBV7-8 to TRBJ2-7, with D possibly matching TRBD2 (5 bases). Per the germline V gene, CDR1 is SGHVS and CDR2 is FQNEAQ. Trimming took 0 bases from V and 9 from J, leaving 18 bases between them. This CDR3 has 15 residues. DNA for the CDR3: TGTGCCAGCAGCTTAGCGATTTCGGGGAGCGCCGGGCAGTACTTC. Protein: CASSLAISGSAGQYF.

The chain links TRBV9 to TRBJ2-5; 10 bases are a match to TRBD1. The CDR3 has 18 amino acids. V dropped 0 bases and J dropped 5; count of bases not matched to a gene: 13. CDR1 is SGDLS, CDR2 YYNGEE, per germline. The CDR3 DNA follows: TGTGCCAGCAGCGTAGGGACAGGGGGGCGTGGTGGGACGGAGACCCAGTACTTC. This encodes CASSVGTGGRGGTETQYF.